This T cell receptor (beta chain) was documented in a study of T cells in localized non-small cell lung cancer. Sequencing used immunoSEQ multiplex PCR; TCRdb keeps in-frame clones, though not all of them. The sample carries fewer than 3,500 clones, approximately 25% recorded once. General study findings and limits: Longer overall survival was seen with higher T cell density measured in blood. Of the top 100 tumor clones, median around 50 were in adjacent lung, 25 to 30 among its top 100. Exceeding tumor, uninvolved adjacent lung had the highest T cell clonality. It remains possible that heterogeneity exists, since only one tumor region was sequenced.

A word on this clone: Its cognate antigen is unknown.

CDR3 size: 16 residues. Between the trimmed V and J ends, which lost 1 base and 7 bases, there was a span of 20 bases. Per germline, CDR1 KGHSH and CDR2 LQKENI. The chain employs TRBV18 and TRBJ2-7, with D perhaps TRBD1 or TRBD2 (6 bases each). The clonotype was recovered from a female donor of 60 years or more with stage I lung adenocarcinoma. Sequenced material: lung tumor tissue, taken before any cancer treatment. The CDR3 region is CASSPLPRGPLGEQYF. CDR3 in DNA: TGTGCCAGCTCACCACTACCCCGGGGGCCCCTAGGGGAGCAGTACTTC.